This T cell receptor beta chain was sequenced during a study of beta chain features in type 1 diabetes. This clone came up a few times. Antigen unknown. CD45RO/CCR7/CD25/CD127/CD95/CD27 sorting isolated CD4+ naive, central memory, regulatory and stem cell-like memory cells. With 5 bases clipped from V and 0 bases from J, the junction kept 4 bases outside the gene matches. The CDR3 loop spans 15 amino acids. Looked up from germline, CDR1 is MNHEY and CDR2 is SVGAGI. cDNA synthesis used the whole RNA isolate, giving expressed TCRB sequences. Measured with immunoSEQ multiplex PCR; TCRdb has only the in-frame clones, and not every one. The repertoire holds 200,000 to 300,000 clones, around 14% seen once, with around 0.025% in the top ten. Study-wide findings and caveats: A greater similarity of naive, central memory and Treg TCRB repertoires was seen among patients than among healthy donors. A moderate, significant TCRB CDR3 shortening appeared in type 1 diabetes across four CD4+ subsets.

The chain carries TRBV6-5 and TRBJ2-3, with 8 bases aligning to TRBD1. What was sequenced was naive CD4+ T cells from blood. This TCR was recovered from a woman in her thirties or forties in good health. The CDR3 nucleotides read TGTGCCAGCAGTCGGACAGGGCTGAGCACAGATACGCAGTATTTT. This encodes CASSRTGLSTDTQYF.